A selection of T cell receptor beta chains follows, all from one sample in a study of T cells in Graves' hyperthyroidism and ophthalmopathy. Each CDR3 protein is one row after TCRdb ran MiXCR on the multiplex PCR reads. In the table there are around 260,000 distinct CDR3 sequences, 25% to 30% of which are singletons. Material for sequencing was blood. All receptors come from a man aged 35-49 years with Graves' hyperthyroidism that later progressed to Graves' ophthalmopathy. Each CDR3 is given with its conserved first and last residue. Fields, in order: V gene, clone size, J gene, D gene, CDR3 protein, CDR3 DNA. D genes are given only for firm matches. The listing skips clone size in some rows; elsewhere it reads once, few, many or a size class.

TRBV27,many,TRBJ1-3,NA,CASSFKGFSGNTIYF,TGTGCCAGCAGTTTTAAGGGTTTCTCTGGAAACACCATATATTTT
TRBV6-2/TRBV6-3,NA,TRBJ1-1,TRBD1,CASSYSRDSGVNTEAFF,TGTGCCAGCAGTTACTCCCGGGACAGCGGTGTGAACACTGAAGCTTTCTTT
TRBV3-1,many,TRBJ1-1,TRBD1,CASSRGQAFTEAFF,TGTGCCAGCAGCCGAGGACAGGCCTTCACTGAAGCTTTCTTT
TRBV18,many,TRBJ1-1,NA,CASSQSRGLNTEAFF,TGTGCCAGCTCACAAAGCCGGGGCCTGAACACTGAAGCTTTCTTT
TRBV11-3,NA,TRBJ2-7,TRBD2,CASSLGGGVGYEQYF,TGTGCCAGCAGCTTAGGTGGGGGGGTAGGCTACGAGCAGTACTTC
TRBV6-1,many,TRBJ1-1,NA,CASSKTRMNTEAFF,TGTGCCAGCAGTAAAACGAGGATGAACACTGAAGCTTTCTTT
TRBV19,NA,TRBJ2-5,NA,CASSIGSETQYF,TGTGCCAGTAGTATAGGGTCCGAGACCCAGTACTTC
TRBV5-1,many,TRBJ2-7,TRBD1,CASSSTGGYVDEQYF,TGCGCCAGCAGCTCTACAGGGGGTTATGTCGACGAGCAGTACTTC
TRBV13,many,TRBJ2-7,NA,CASTIYGSTSYEQYF,TGTGCCAGCACCATATATGGGTCCACTTCCTACGAGCAGTACTTC
TRBV11-2,many,TRBJ1-1,NA,CASSLTVGNTEAFF,TGTGCCAGCAGCTTGACAGTGGGGAACACTGAAGCTTTCTTT
TRBV11-2,NA,TRBJ2-7,TRBD1,CASLGQGSDEQYF,TGTGCCAGCCTGGGACAGGGGAGTGACGAGCAGTACTTC
TRBV6-1,few,TRBJ1-2,NA,CASRPDRLANYGYTF,TGTGCCAGCAGACCGGACAGACTAGCTAACTATGGCTACACCTTC
TRBV6-2/TRBV6-3,NA,TRBJ2-7,TRBD2,CASSYQREGWGEAYEQYF,TGTGCCAGCAGTTACCAGCGGGAGGGCTGGGGGGAGGCCTACGAGCAGTACTTC
TRBV5-8,many,TRBJ2-7,TRBD1,CASSFAGTENPYEQYF,TGTGCCAGCAGCTTCGCCGGGACAGAAAATCCCTACGAGCAGTACTTC
TRBV24-1,many,TRBJ2-2,NA,CATSDLQGNTGELFF,TGTGCCACCAGTGATTTGCAAGGAAACACCGGGGAGCTGTTTTTT
TRBV19,many,TRBJ1-6,NA,CASRRTDLSPLHF,TGTGCCAGTAGGCGGACAGATCTTTCACCCCTCCACTTT
TRBV20-1,many,TRBJ2-6,NA,CSARDGRSGANVLTF,TGCAGTGCTAGAGACGGGAGATCTGGGGCCAACGTCCTGACTTTC
TRBV6-2/TRBV6-3,NA,TRBJ1-1,NA,CASRAGGGISEAFF,TGTGCCAGCAGAGCGGGTGGGGGGATCTCTGAAGCTTTCTTT
TRBV30,NA,TRBJ1-1,TRBD1,CAWIGGFTEAFF,TGTGCCTGGATAGGGGGCTTCACTGAAGCTTTCTTT
TRBV30,many,TRBJ1-2,TRBD1,CAWESGTGGLSYYGYTF,TGTGCCTGGGAATCCGGGACAGGGGGCCTCTCCTACTATGGCTACACCTTC
TRBV11-2,NA,TRBJ2-7,TRBD2,CASSLDPSGRGEQYF,TGTGCCAGCAGCTTAGACCCTAGCGGGAGGGGCGAGCAGTACTTC
TRBV7-3,NA,TRBJ1-2,NA,CASSRDPADGYTF,TGTGCCAGCAGCCGGGACCCGGCGGATGGCTACACCTTC
TRBV11-1,NA,TRBJ1-1,NA,CASSSRDIQPRMNTEAFF,TGTGCCAGCAGCTCGCGGGACATTCAACCTAGGATGAACACTGAAGCTTTCTTT
TRBV6-5,many,TRBJ1-5,NA,CASKDFSPSQPQHF,TGTGCCAGCAAGGATTTTAGTCCTAGTCAGCCCCAGCATTTT
TRBV20-1,many,TRBJ2-5,TRBD1,CSARGGQGVYQETQYF,TGCAGTGCTAGAGGGGGACAGGGGGTGTACCAAGAGACCCAGTACTTC
TRBV6-1,NA,TRBJ1-1,NA,CATSREQVNTEAFF,TGTGCCACCTCCCGGGAACAGGTGAACACTGAAGCTTTCTTT
TRBV6-2/TRBV6-3,NA,TRBJ2-7,NA,CASSYGEAHGYEQYF,TGTGCCAGCAGTTACGGAGAGGCCCATGGCTACGAGCAGTACTTC
TRBV5-1,NA,TRBJ2-2,TRBD1,CASSLVWTGTTGELFF,TGCGCCAGCAGCTTGGTTTGGACAGGGACCACCGGGGAGCTGTTTTTT
TRBV6-1,many,TRBJ2-7,NA,CASSEVAQKPEQYF,TGTGCCAGCAGTGAAGTTGCCCAGAAACCCGAGCAGTACTTC
TRBV20-1,many,TRBJ2-7,NA,CSASRPTAYEQYF,TGCAGTGCTAGCAGACCGACAGCCTACGAGCAGTACTTC
TRBV5-1,many,TRBJ1-5,TRBD1,CASSPGTGDQPQHF,TGCGCCAGCAGCCCCGGGACAGGGGATCAGCCCCAGCATTTT
TRBV27,many,TRBJ2-2,NA,CASSTRVSNTGELFF,TGTGCCAGCAGCACCAGGGTATCGAACACCGGGGAGCTGTTTTTT
TRBV19,many,TRBJ1-5,NA,CASKHGEGQNNQPQHF,TGTGCCAGTAAACACGGGGAGGGACAAAACAATCAGCCCCAGCATTTT
TRBV5-5,many,TRBJ1-3,NA,CASSFIDSGNTIYF,TGTGCCAGCAGCTTTATCGACTCTGGAAACACCATATATTTT
TRBV6-5,many,TRBJ1-2,NA,CASRGPREVDRYTF,TGTGCCAGCAGGGGACCCAGGGAGGTCGATCGCTACACCTTC
TRBV5-1,once,TRBJ1-1,TRBD1,CASSLKEGGHTEAFF,TGCGCCAGCAGCTTAAAGGAAGGGGGCCACACTGAAGCTTTCTTT